Below are 18 T cell receptor beta chains sequenced from a single sample in a study of blood T cell repertoires in COVID-19. Produced via immunoSEQ multiplex PCR; TCRdb's table is partial and in-frame only. Counted here are under 300,000 clones, roughly 80% occurring once; the ten biggest clones make up approximately 3.5%. What was sequenced was peripheral blood. Receptors originate from a young woman with acute or convalescent COVID-19.

The chain carries TRBV18 and TRBJ2-5; D remains ambiguous. Trimming pared 4 bases from V and 4 bases from J, leaving 10 bases between. Germline CDR1 is KGHSH and CDR2 is LQKENI. CDR3 length: 13 amino acids. The CDR3 here is CASSLTRGETQYF. DNA for the CDR3: TGTGCCAGCTCACTCACCCGAGGAGAGACCCAGTACTTC.

This clone has only a few counts. The rearrangement joins TRBV4-2 to TRBJ2-1; D may be TRBD2 (6 bases). This CDR3 is built from 15 residues. The germline V and J ends were trimmed by 0 bases and 9 bases, with 15 bases remaining between them. Germline V gene sequence: CDR1 LGHNA, CDR2 YNFKEQ. CDR3 region: CASSQDAGKGFEQFF. The CDR3 region has the DNA TGTGCCAGCAGCCAAGATGCGGGAAAGGGGTTTGAGCAGTTCTTC.

The V and J genes are TRBV7-2 and TRBJ1-2; 7 bases fit TRBD1. The CDR3 covers 13 residues. The germline V gene has CDR1 SGHTA and CDR2 FQGNSA. V lost 9 bases and J lost 4; bases outside the gene matches: 8. The DNA for the CDR3 is TGTGCCAGTACGAGGGACAGCCGCTATGGCTACACCTTC. Translating gives CASTRDSRYGYTF.

This clone was counted once. For the CDR3, the DNA is TGTGCCAGCAGTTCGACAGGGCGGCTTGAAGCTTTCTTT. Its protein product is CASSSTGRLEAFF. The gene calls are TRBV27 and TRBJ1-1, with 7 bases identical to TRBD1. Germline values: CDR1 MNHEY, CDR2 SMNVEV (reference sequence). The CDR3 length is 13 residues. J lost 7 bases, V lost 4 bases, and 6 bases had no gene match.

This clone was seen a few times. The chain has TRBV19 and TRBJ2-3, with 13 bases lining up with TRBD2. This CDR3 has 15 residues. CDR1 and CDR2 (germline): LNHDA, SQIVND (reference sequence). Losses at the gene ends were 5 bases for V and 2 bases for J; bases not matched to a gene: 1. For the CDR3, the DNA is TGTGCCAGTAGTGGACTAGCGGGAGTCACAGATACGCAGTATTTT. Its translation is CASSGLAGVTDTQYF.

The rearrangement joins TRBV6-5 to TRBJ1-2; D might be TRBD1 (6 bases). The CDR3 extends over 14 amino acids. V was clipped by 7 bases and J by 6 bases, with 18 bases between them. CDR1 and CDR2 from the germline V gene are MNHEY and SVGAGI. The CDR3 bases are TGTGCCAGCACTAAGGGGGGGGCGCTTGATGGCTACACCTTC. Protein product: CASTKGGALDGYTF.

The chain joins TRBV15 to TRBJ2-3; 10 bases fit TRBD2. The germline V gene encodes CDR1 LNHNV and CDR2 YYDKDF (reference sequence). V gave up 2 bases and J gave up 3 bases; unmatched junction bases: 11. The CDR3 extends over 18 amino acids. CDR3 nucleotides: TGTGCCACCAGCAGAAAACGATTAGCGGGAGGAGGGACAGATACGCAGTATTTT. It translates to CATSRKRLAGGGTDTQYF.

V usage is TRBV5-4 and J usage is TRBJ1-2; 8 bases agree with TRBD1. Looked up from germline, CDR1 is SGHNT and CDR2 is YYREEE (reference sequence). The CDR3 covers 13 residues. With V trimmed by 5 bases and J by 8 bases, 8 bases remained unmatched. The DNA for the CDR3 is TGTGCCAGCAGGGTGGACAGGGTAGAGGGCTACACCTTC. It codes for CASRVDRVEGYTF.

The V call is TRBV7-2, the J call TRBJ1-1; 7 bases match TRBD1. J was trimmed by 4 bases and V by 2 bases; bases with no gene match: 7. Germline V CDR1 and CDR2: SGHTA, FQGNSA. CDR3 length: 15 residues. For the CDR3, the DNA is TGTGCCAGCAGCTTAAAGGGGGCGTCTAGCACTGAAGCTTTCTTT. This sequence encodes CASSLKGASSTEAFF.

The chain combines TRBV19 with TRBJ2-7; D unclear. Germline loops: CDR1 LNHDA, CDR2 SQIVND (reference sequence). The CDR3 is 14 residues long. Trimming pared 0 bases from V and 0 bases from J, leaving 6 bases between. CDR3 DNA: TGTGCCAGTAGTATAGACGCGTTCTCCTACGAGCAGTACTTC. Protein product: CASSIDAFSYEQYF.

This clone was found a few times. The chain links TRBV7-2 to TRBJ2-1; 12 bases align to TRBD2. The V segment lost 3 bases and the J segment 15 bases; nucleotides outside the gene matches: 6. Germline V lookup: CDR1 SGHTA, CDR2 FQGNSA. This CDR3 has 13 residues. CDR3 sequence (DNA): TGTGCCAGCAGCTTCGCTAGCGGGAGGGTTTCGTTCTTC. Translated: CASSFASGRVSFF.

This chain joins TRBV7-3 and TRBJ2-1; 7 nucleotides align to TRBD2. Germline V gives CDR1 SGHTA, CDR2 FQGTGA. V trimming: 4 bases; J trimming: 9 bases; junction bases outside the gene matches: 15. The length of the CDR3 is 16 residues. CDR3 coding DNA: TGTGCCAGCAGCTCCACTCCGGGACTATTGAGCGGTGAGCAGTTCTTC. As protein: CASSSTPGLLSGEQFF.

J is TRBJ2-2 and V is TRBV29-1, with 9 bases fitting TRBD2. There are 15 residues in the CDR3. Germline assignment: CDR1 SQVTM and CDR2 ANQGSEA. V shed 6 bases and J 2 bases; nucleotides not matched to a gene: 7. The CDR3 DNA is TGCAGCGTCCCCGGGACTAGCAGTAACACCGGGGAGCTGTTTTTT. Amino acid sequence: CSVPGTSSNTGELFF.

The chain employs TRBV24-1 and TRBJ2-1, with 7 bases fitting TRBD1. The germline CDR1 and CDR2 sequences are KGHDR and SFDVKD. The CDR3 runs to 16 residues. With 4 bases clipped from V and 0 bases from J, the junction kept 5 bases outside the gene matches. CDR3 sequence reads: CATSERGRGSYNEQFF. CDR3 nucleotide sequence: TGTGCCACCAGTGAAAGGGGGCGAGGCTCCTACAATGAGCAGTTCTTC.

The gene calls are TRBV9 and TRBJ1-3; D remains unclear. The CDR3 totals 16 residues. Germline lookup yields CDR1 SGDLS and CDR2 YYNGEE. Trimming pared 1 base from V and 0 bases from J, leaving 11 bases between. The CDR3 coding sequence is TGTGCCAGCAGCGTACTCTCAAAGAGCTCTGGAAACACCATATATTTT. It encodes CASSVLSKSSGNTIYF.

This clone was recorded only once. This chain joins TRBV12-5 and TRBJ2-3, with D perhaps matching TRBD1 (5 bases). Germline lookup yields CDR1 LGHNT and CDR2 FRNRAP. Between the trimmed V and J ends, which lost 4 bases and 3 bases, there was a span of 8 bases. The CDR3 is 13 amino acids. This chain's CDR3 is CASGSPGTDTQYF. The CDR3 bases are TGTGCTAGTGGTTCTCCAGGGACAGATACGCAGTATTTT. The variable domain in full, completed from reference TRBV12-5 and TRBJ2-3, reads DARVTQTPRHKVTEMGQEVTMRCQPILGHNTVFWYRQTMMQGLELLAYFRNRAPLDDSGMPKDRFSAEMPDATLATLKIQPSEPRDSAVYFCASGSPGTDTQYFGPGTRLTVL.

CDR3 sequence: CASSLGGLAATLKETQYF. The CDR3, as DNA: TGTGCCAGCAGCTTAGGGGGACTAGCGGCAACGTTAAAAGAGACCCAGTACTTC. The chain carries TRBV7-2 and TRBJ2-5; 11 bases match TRBD2. Looked up from germline, CDR1 is SGHTA and CDR2 is FQGNSA. The CDR3 covers 18 residues. Germline trimming cut 1 base from V and 3 bases from J; bases unmatched to any gene: 10.

This sequence joins TRBV6-6 and TRBJ1-2; perhaps TRBD1 as D (5 bases). This CDR3 contains 14 residues. Trimming took 6 bases from V and 3 from J, leaving 14 bases between them. In germline, CDR1 is MNHNY, CDR2 SVGAGI (reference sequence). As DNA, the CDR3 is TGTGCCAGCAGACTCGGGGGGTTGGACTATGGCTACACCTTC. Encoded protein: CASRLGGLDYGYTF.